The sequence of this T cell receptor beta chain was determined in a study of patients and donors after allogeneic stem cell transplantation. CDR1 and CDR2 (germline): SQVTM, ANQGSEA. Deletions cut 5 bases from V and 7 bases from J, with 12 bases between. The CDR3 consists of 13 residues. Each CDR3 protein gets one entry after TCRdb re-called the RT-PCR reads with MiXCR. The data contain fewer than 180,000 distinct CDR3 sequences, about two fifths of them singletons. The receptor was derived from a human donor who was either an allogeneic HSCT recipient or a stem cell or donor lymphocyte infusion donor (not recorded which). It is not recorded whose cells these are; they may come from a transplant donor. The sample consisted of blood, either unsorted or a sorted T cell fraction (not recorded which). The chain links TRBV29-1 to TRBJ1-6; D possibly corresponds to TRBD1 (6 bases). CDR3 bases: TGCAGCGTTTCGGTTACAGGGAATTCACCCCTCCACTTT. It specifies CSVSVTGNSPLHF.